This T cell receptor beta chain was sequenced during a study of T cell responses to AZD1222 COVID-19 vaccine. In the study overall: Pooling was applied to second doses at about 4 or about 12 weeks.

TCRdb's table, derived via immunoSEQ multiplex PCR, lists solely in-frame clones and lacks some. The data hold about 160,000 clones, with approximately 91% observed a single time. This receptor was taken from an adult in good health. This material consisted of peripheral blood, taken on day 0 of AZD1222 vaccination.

The CDR3 loop reads CASSYPLGGGYTF. CDR3 coding DNA: TGTGCCAGCAGCTACCCCTTGGGTGGGGGCTACACCTTC. The genes are TRBV7-9 and TRBJ1-2; D gene uncertain. CDR3 length: 13 residues. Germline CDR1 and CDR2: SEHNR and FQNEAQ (reference sequence). Trimming cost V 4 bases and J 8 bases, with 14 bases left between them.